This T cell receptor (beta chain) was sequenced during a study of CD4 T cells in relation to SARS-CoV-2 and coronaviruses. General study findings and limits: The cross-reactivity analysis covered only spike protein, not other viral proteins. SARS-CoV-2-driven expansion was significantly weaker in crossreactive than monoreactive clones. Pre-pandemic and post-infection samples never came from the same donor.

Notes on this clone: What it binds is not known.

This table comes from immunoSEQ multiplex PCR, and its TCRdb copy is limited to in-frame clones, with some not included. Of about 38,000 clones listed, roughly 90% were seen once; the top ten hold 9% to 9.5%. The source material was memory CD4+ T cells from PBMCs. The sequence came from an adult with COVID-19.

The DNA of the CDR3 is TGTGCCAGCAGCGGCGGACTAGCGGGCCTCTACAATGAGCAGTTCTTC. It specifies CASSGGLAGLYNEQFF. The chain uses TRBV5-6 and TRBJ2-1; 11 bases align to TRBD2. The ends lost 4 bases at V and 3 bases at J; junction bases unmatched: 6. The CDR3 is 16 residues long. Germline V gene lookup returns CDR1 SGHDT and CDR2 YYEEEE.